These 5 T cell receptor beta chains originate from one sample sequenced in a study of cytomegalovirus exposure and HLA in healthy donors (TCRdb year 2017). The library was built by means of the immunoSEQ multiplex PCR assay. TCRdb mirrors the immuneACCESS table, restricted to in-frame sequences. Some clones are absent from its copies; in checked studies, under half trace to an unresolved V gene, and the reason for the others is unknown. The sample profile shows 200,000 or so clones; approximately 80% of them were found once. The top ten clonotypes cover roughly 13% of the sample. The source material was PBMCs. Receptors were obtained from a woman in her 30s in good health and CMV-seropositive.

The V gene is TRBV15, the J gene TRBJ1-2, with no clear D. CDR1 and CDR2 from the germline V gene are LNHNV and YYDKDF (reference sequence). V was pared by 3 bases and J by 4 bases, with 9 bases between. The CDR3 is 13 amino acids. In DNA form, the CDR3 reads TGTGCCACCAGCAGCCAGAACCTCTATGGCTACACCTTC. It encodes CATSSQNLYGYTF.

The chain has TRBV6-5 and TRBJ2-5, with TRBD1 as a possible D gene (6 bases). Germline CDR1 reads MNHEY; CDR2 reads SVGAGI. The CDR3 has 15 amino acids. Trimming removed 6 bases from V and 5 bases from J, with 19 bases in between. The CDR3 loop is CASSPGHPVGETQYF. The CDR3 DNA sequence: TGTGCCAGCAGCCCGGGACACCCCGTGGGGGAGACCCAGTACTTC.

This clone was counted once. The chain is built from TRBV7-6 and TRBJ2-5; D may be TRBD2 (6 bases). The CDR3 has 15 residues. V was cut by 0 bases and J by 3 bases, with 11 bases left in between. CDR1 is SGHVS, CDR2 FNYEAQ, per germline. The CDR3 region is CASSLAQGGEETQYF. The CDR3 nucleotides are TGTGCCAGCAGCTTAGCGCAAGGAGGGGAAGAGACCCAGTACTTC.

The chain links TRBV7-9 to TRBJ2-7; TRBD2 matches at 11 bases. CDR3 length: 14 residues. V trimming: 5 bases; J trimming: 3 bases; junction bases outside the gene matches: 3. Germline V lookup: CDR1 SEHNR, CDR2 FQNEAQ (reference sequence). The CDR3 DNA follows: TGTGCCAGCAGCCCGACTAGCGGGGACTACGAGCAGTACTTC. Translated, it gives CASSPTSGDYEQYF.

J is TRBJ2-3 and V is TRBV6-5; D unclear. V lost 5 bases to trimming and J lost 5 bases, with 11 bases between them. Germline CDR1 is MNHEY and CDR2 is SVGAGI. This CDR3 is built from 13 residues. CDR3 DNA: TGTGCCAGCAGTGGAGTCCGTGGAGATACGCAGTATTTT. Amino acid sequence: CASSGVRGDTQYF.